The 30 T cell receptor beta chains listed next were all sequenced from one sample in a study of low-dose radiotherapy and immunotherapy resistance in tumors. TRAV and TRBV primers primed cDNA for both TCRalpha and TCRbeta. The authors ran around 19 PCR cycles to amplify TCRs with a constant-region primer and V-primer adapter. TCRdb ran MiXCR on the reads and lists one entry per CDR3 protein. The top ten hold roughly 13% of the sample, which has about 7,200 distinct CDR3 sequences, roughly 58% seen once. These receptors were collected from a human donor with advanced metastatic prostate, ovarian, gallbladder or colorectal cancer (not recorded which). This table probably holds off-target reads from a library built for another chain.

This clonotype has more than one count but fewer than ten. The chain recombines TRBV4-1 with TRBJ2-7; a weak D match, TRBD2 (5 bases). Germline V gene data show CDR1 as MGHRA and CDR2 as YSYEKL. The V gene lost 1 base and the J gene lost 3 bases, with 13 bases spanning the gap. This CDR3 has 15 residues. CDR3 bases: TGCGCCAGCAGCCAAGGGCATGGTGGAGGCTACGAGCAGTACTTC. Translating it yields CASSQGHGGGYEQYF.

The CDR3 loop is CASNQETQYF. CDR3 sequence (DNA): TGTGCCAGCAACCAAGAGACCCAGTACTTC. The chain combines TRBV6-4 with TRBJ2-5; unclear D gene. The CDR3 consists of 10 residues. Trimming pared 7 bases from V and 0 bases from J, leaving 0 bases between. Germline V CDR1 and CDR2: MRHNA, SNTAGT.

This clonotype was counted only a few times. The chain has TRBV12-3 or TRBV12-4 and TRBJ2-5; 9 nucleotides line up with TRBD2. Unmatched junction bases numbered 7, after V lost 6 bases and J lost 2 bases. The CDR3 totals 15 residues. The CDR3 DNA follows: TGTGCCAGCAGGCCCAGCGGGGGGTGGCAAGAGACCCAGTACTTC. Encoded protein: CASRPSGGWQETQYF.

In regard to this clonotype: Its ends do not fully match the called genes, so a read error is possible. The chain carries TRBV10-3 and TRBJ2-1; 8 bases match TRBD1. The CDR3 extends over 16 amino acids. Germline-derived CDR1 and CDR2 are ENHRY and SYGVKD. The CDR3: CASSEIQGVAYNEQFF. CDR3 coding DNA: TGTGCCAGCAGTGAAATACAGGGGGTCGCCTACAATGAGCAGTTCTTC.

This chain joins TRBV28 and TRBJ1-1; no definite D call. The CDR3 totals 13 residues. CDR1 is MDHEN and CDR2 is SYDVKM in the germline V gene. Trimming stripped 7 bases from V and 0 bases from J, with 9 bases between. CDR3 loop: CASKEVLNTEAFF. CDR3 in DNA: TGTGCCAGCAAGGAGGTGCTGAACACTGAAGCTTTCTTT.

V and J are TRBV2 and TRBJ1-2, with 9 bases aligning to TRBD1. Trimming took 6 bases from V and 6 from J; bases not matched to a gene: 5. CDR1 and CDR2 (germline): SNHLY, FYNNEI. The CDR3 consists of 13 residues. This chain's CDR3 is CASRGTGPHGYTF. The CDR3, as DNA: TGTGCCAGCAGAGGGACAGGGCCCCATGGCTACACCTTC.

The CDR3 sequence is CANRDGGEETQYF. CDR3 coding DNA: TGTGCCAACAGAGACGGGGGGGAAGAGACCCAGTACTTC. The chain carries TRBV10-3 and TRBJ2-5; 8 bases line up with TRBD2. V gave up 10 bases and J gave up 3 bases; unmatched junction bases: 7. Germline V lookup: CDR1 ENHRY, CDR2 SYGVKD. This CDR3 contains 13 residues.

The rearrangement links TRBV2 to TRBJ2-3; D gene ambiguous. CDR1 is SNHLY, CDR2 FYNNEI, per germline. The CDR3 covers 12 residues. V lost 4 bases, J lost 2 bases, and 4 bases lay in between. The CDR3 DNA reads as TGTGCCAGCAGTGGCGCCACAGATACGCAGTATTTT. Protein product: CASSGATDTQYF.

This clonotype has a handful of counts. The rearrangement uses TRBV7-2 and TRBJ1-4; D is unclear. CDR3 size: 13 residues. Deletions cut 1 base from V and 7 bases from J, with 7 bases between. Germline CDR1 is SGHTA and CDR2 is FQGNSA. The CDR3 DNA follows: TGTGCCAGCAGCTTAGTTCGGGGTGAAAAACTGTTTTTT. Protein: CASSLVRGEKLFF. The full variable domain, its missing parts supplied by reference TRBV7-2 and TRBJ1-4, is GAGVSQSPSNKVTEKGKDVELRCDPISGHTALYWYRQSLGQGLEFLIYFQGNSAPDKSGLPSDRFSAERTGGSVSTLTIQRTQQEDSAVYLCASSLVRGEKLFFGSGTQLSVL.

This clonotype was seen a few times. V usage is TRBV10-3 and J usage is TRBJ2-1, with 7 bases matching TRBD1. J was trimmed by 9 bases and V by 6 bases; bases with no gene match: 14. The CDR3 covers 15 residues. Germline values: CDR1 ENHRY, CDR2 SYGVKD. In nucleotides, the CDR3 is TGTGCCATCAGGGATCCGGGACAGTCGCAGGGTGAGCAGTTCTTC. Residues: CAIRDPGQSQGEQFF.

The J gene is TRBJ2-3, the V gene TRBV29-1; TRBD2 matches 10 bases. This CDR3 comprises 15 residues. Germline CDR1 reads SQVTM; CDR2 reads ANQGSEA. V lost 3 bases, J lost 0 bases, and 3 bases stayed unmatched. CDR3 region: CSVEGLASSTDTQYF. CDR3 in DNA: TGCAGCGTTGAGGGACTAGCGTCTAGCACAGATACGCAGTATTTT.

The chain joins TRBV20-1 to TRBJ1-6; TRBD1 might be the D (6 bases). This CDR3 contains 17 residues. V lost 6 bases to trimming and J lost 0 bases, with 18 bases between them. Per the germline V gene, CDR1 is DFQATT and CDR2 is SNEGSKA (reference sequence). The CDR3, as DNA: TGCAGTGCAACCCGGACAGAGGGCTTCTCCTATAATTCACCCCTCCACTTT. Its protein is CSATRTEGFSYNSPLHF.

This chain joins TRBV25-1 and TRBJ1-2; D perhaps matches TRBD1 (5 bases). Germline-derived CDR1 and CDR2 are MGHDK and SYGVNS. Trimming removed 1 base from V and 3 bases from J, with 6 bases in between. The CDR3 loop spans 13 amino acids. CDR3 region: CASSELGDYGYTF. CDR3 coding DNA: TGTGCCAGCAGTGAATTAGGGGACTATGGCTACACCTTC.

The rearrangement joins TRBV2 to TRBJ2-5; TRBD2 matches 15 bases. V lost 2 bases to trimming and J lost 4 bases; unmatched junction nucleotides: 5. This CDR3 contains 17 residues. Looked up from germline, CDR1 is SNHLY and CDR2 is FYNNEI. This chain's CDR3 is CASSERTSGGARETQYF. The CDR3 DNA sequence: TGTGCCAGCAGTGAAAGGACTAGCGGGGGGGCCAGAGAGACCCAGTACTTC.

The CDR3 DNA reads as TGTGCCAGCTCGCCCCTCTCAAGGGAGACCCAGTACTTC. It specifies CASSPLSRETQYF. The rearrangement uses TRBV18 and TRBJ2-5; no definite D call. Germline values: CDR1 KGHSH, CDR2 LQKENI. The CDR3 loop spans 13 amino acids. The V gene lost 6 bases and the J gene lost 5 bases, with 13 bases spanning the gap.

Turning to this clonotype: Germline and junction disagree at one end, which may indicate a read error. The chain couples TRBV20-1 to TRBJ1-2; 7 nucleotides line up with TRBD1. The CDR3 has 14 amino acids. Germline CDR1 and CDR2: DFQATT and SNEGSKA (reference sequence). CDR3 in amino acids: CSARGGTAIYGYTF. Here the CDR3 DNA reads TGCAGTGCCAGAGGGGGGACAGCCATCTATGGCTACACCTTC.

The chain uses TRBV12-3 or TRBV12-4 and TRBJ2-7; D could derive from TRBD1 or TRBD2 (5 bases each). This CDR3 has 15 amino acids. V lost 3 bases and J lost 1, with 13 bases in between. The CDR3 DNA reads TGTGCCAGCAGTTTCTTTGGTGGGGGATCCTACGAGCAGTACTTC. This codes for CASSFFGGGSYEQYF.

The rearrangement links TRBV19 to TRBJ1-5; D might be TRBD1 (5 bases). This CDR3 is 12 amino acids long. The V end lost 8 bases, the J end lost 5 bases, and 10 bases lay between the germline ends. Per germline, CDR1 LNHDA and CDR2 SQIVND (reference sequence). The CDR3 coding sequence is TGTGCCAGTTGGGGCGGTGATCAGCCCCAGCATTTT. Translating it yields CASWGGDQPQHF.

CDR3 bases: TGCAGCGTTGCCCGGGACAGCAATTCACCCCTCCACTTT. Protein sequence: CSVARDSNSPLHF. V and J are TRBV29-1 and TRBJ1-6; 7 bases match TRBD1. CDR3 length: 13 amino acids. CDR1 is SQVTM, CDR2 ANQGSEA, per germline. V was pared by 4 bases and J by 7 bases, with 4 bases of the junction left unmatched. Combining the CDR3 with reference TRBV29-1 and TRBJ1-6 gives the whole variable domain SAVISQKPSRDICQRGTSLTIQCQVDSQVTMMFWYRQQPGQSLTLIATANQGSEATYESGFVIDKFPISRPNLTFSTLTVSNMSPEDSSIYLCSVARDSNSPLHFGNGTRLTVT.

The J gene is TRBJ2-2, the V gene TRBV19; unclear D gene. The CDR3 runs to 12 residues. The germline V gene has CDR1 LNHDA and CDR2 SQIVND (reference sequence). Trimming removed 7 bases at V and 5 bases at J, with 8 bases between. CDR3: CASKHHTGELFF. The CDR3 bases are TGTGCCAGTAAGCATCATACCGGGGAGCTGTTTTTT.

This clonotype was found a few times. The chain recombines TRBV29-1 with TRBJ1-3; tentative D call: TRBD1 (6 bases). Looked up from germline, CDR1 is SQVTM and CDR2 is ANQGSEA. V lost 7 bases and J lost 2, with 12 bases in between. The CDR3 spans 13 residues. The CDR3 DNA reads as TGCAGCGCATCACAGGGAGCTGGAAACACCATATATTTT. Translating it yields CSASQGAGNTIYF.

The rearrangement joins TRBV5-1 to TRBJ2-1; TRBD1 might be the D (5 bases). CDR1 SGHRS and CDR2 YFSETQ come from the germline V gene. The V gene lost 0 bases and the J gene lost 6 bases, with 13 bases spanning the gap. This CDR3 has 15 residues. The CDR3 bases are TGCGCCAGCAGCTTGGGGGGCTCGTGGGGCAATGAGCAGTTCTTC. It codes for CASSLGGSWGNEQFF.

The V and J genes are TRBV6-8 and TRBJ1-4; D call uncertain. Trimming removed 0 bases from V and 7 bases from J, with 9 bases in between. Germline values: CDR1 MNHGY, CDR2 SAAAGT. The CDR3 has 14 residues. For the CDR3, the DNA is TGTGCCAGCAGTTACTCGTCAGACACTGAAAAACTGTTTTTT. This encodes CASSYSSDTEKLFF.

V and J are TRBV2 and TRBJ2-1; D uncertain. Trimming took 4 bases from V and 7 from J, leaving 5 bases between them. The CDR3 loop spans 11 amino acids. Germline V gene sequence: CDR1 SNHLY, CDR2 FYNNEI. The chain's CDR3 is CASSAFNEQFF. The DNA for the CDR3 is TGTGCCAGCAGTGCTTTTAATGAGCAGTTCTTC.

The chain employs TRBV7-3 and TRBJ2-1; perhaps TRBD2 as D (6 bases). The CDR3 loop spans 13 amino acids. From germline, CDR1 is SGHTA and CDR2 FQGTGA. Deletions cut 5 bases from V and 7 bases from J, with 12 bases between. The CDR3 coding sequence is TGTGCCAGCAGCCCGAGGAGGGGTAATGAGCAGTTCTTC. Protein: CASSPRRGNEQFF.

The chain is built from TRBV7-9 and TRBJ2-5, with D unclear. The germline V gene has CDR1 SEHNR and CDR2 FQNEAQ (reference sequence). V shed 6 bases and J shed 7 bases, with 15 bases lying between them. This CDR3 is built from 13 residues. For the CDR3, the DNA is TGTGCCAGCAGTTCCCCGAATCGCGGGACCCAGTACTTC. This sequence encodes CASSSPNRGTQYF.

V is TRBV12-3 or TRBV12-4 and J is TRBJ1-1, with a possible D match to TRBD1 (5 bases). The germline V and J ends were trimmed by 5 bases and 1 base, with 11 bases remaining between them. The CDR3 sequence is 14 residues long. DNA for the CDR3: TGTGCCAGCAGTCCTTGGGGGGGGAACACTGAAGCTTTCTTT. Encoded protein: CASSPWGGNTEAFF.

The CDR3 reads CASSLPSSGRAYEQYF. The DNA of the CDR3 is TGTGCCAGCAGTTTGCCATCTAGCGGGAGGGCCTACGAGCAGTACTTC. This chain connects TRBV28 to TRBJ2-7, with 12 positions matching TRBD2. The germline V gene has CDR1 MDHEN and CDR2 SYDVKM. With V trimmed by 3 bases and J by 2 bases, 5 bases remained unmatched. This CDR3 region has 16 residues.

This clonotype was detected a few times. The gene calls are TRBV10-3 and TRBJ1-2; D ambiguous. V shed 0 bases and J shed 4 bases, with 9 bases lying between them. Germline CDR1 ENHRY, CDR2 SYGVKD. CDR3 length equals 14 residues. The chain's CDR3 is CAISESSQRYGYTF. CDR3 nucleotide sequence: TGTGCCATCAGTGAGTCGAGTCAGCGCTATGGCTACACCTTC.

This clonotype was counted a few times. V is TRBV29-1 and J is TRBJ1-2; 7 bases are shared with TRBD1. Germline lookup yields CDR1 SQVTM and CDR2 ANQGSEA. The CDR3 sequence is 14 residues long. After removal of 3 bases from V and 7 bases from J, the junction contained 11 bases not matched to a gene. The CDR3, as DNA: TGCAGCGTTGATGCGGCGGGCAGGGGGGGTGGCTACACCTTC. Translated, it gives CSVDAAGRGGGYTF.